These 21 T cell receptor beta chains share one sample of origin, sequenced in a study of T-cell memory formation after mild COVID-19. TCRdb fed the 5' RACE reads into MiXCR, producing one record per CDR3 protein. The sample carries roughly 110,000 distinct CDR3 sequences, under 15% recorded once. Sequenced: PBMCs or a T cell subset sorted from them (not recorded which). The receptors originated from an adult woman who had mild COVID-19 (a few samples of this study predate the infection). Cell type and time point are not known.

This clonotype was detected ten times or more. The chain couples TRBV2 to TRBJ2-7; possible D gene TRBD2, 5 bases. V gave up 5 bases and J gave up 3 bases, with 17 bases separating them. Germline V gene sequence: CDR1 SNHLY, CDR2 FYNNEI. CDR3 size: 15 residues. CDR3 sequence reads: CASSPDFSLHYEQYF. The CDR3 bases are TGTGCCAGCAGTCCGGACTTCAGCCTCCACTACGAGCAGTACTTC.

This clonotype was detected only a few times. One end of the junction does not line up with germline, which may come from a read error. The V and J genes are TRBV13 and TRBJ2-3, with TRBD2 matching 7 bases. This CDR3 contains 14 residues. Germline assignment: CDR1 PRHDT and CDR2 FYEKMQ (reference sequence). The CDR3 here is CASSSTPGLSRVEF. CDR3 sequence (DNA): TGTGCCAGCAGCTCAACCCCGGGACTATCACGGGTGGAGTTT.

This clonotype has only a few counts. This sequence joins TRBV29-1 and TRBJ1-5; D is ambiguous. Germline V gene sequence: CDR1 SQVTM, CDR2 ANQGSEA. V gave up 7 bases and J gave up 2 bases, with 12 bases separating them. The CDR3 is 13 residues long. In DNA form, the CDR3 reads TGCAGCGCCGCACCCGGGGGCAATCAGCCCCAGCATTTT. Protein: CSAAPGGNQPQHF.

In its sample, this clonotype was seen many times. This sequence joins TRBV6-5 and TRBJ2-2; the D is unclear. This CDR3 spans 16 amino acids. The germline V gene has CDR1 MNHEY and CDR2 SVGAGI. V lost 6 bases to trimming and J lost 0 bases, with 14 bases between them. CDR3 bases: TGTGCCAGCAGGCCCGAAGCTCACGCGAACACCGGGGAGCTGTTTTTT. Protein product: CASRPEAHANTGELFF.

The chain joins TRBV6-4 to TRBJ2-1; 7 bases line up with TRBD2. There are 15 residues in the CDR3. CDR1 is MRHNA, CDR2 SNTAGT, per germline. Losses at the gene ends were 3 bases for V and 3 bases for J; bases not matched to a gene: 5. This CDR3 reads CASSEVAGLYNEQFF. The CDR3 DNA is TGTGCCAGCAGTGAGGTAGCGGGCCTCTACAATGAGCAGTTCTTC.

This clonotype was counted many times. The gene calls are TRBV20-1 and TRBJ1-1, with D uncertain. Germline CDR1 DFQATT, CDR2 SNEGSKA (reference sequence). V was pared by 0 bases and J by 0 bases, with 17 bases between. The CDR3 consists of 17 residues. CDR3 protein: CSARDQEWSQLNTEAFF. DNA for the CDR3: TGCAGTGCTAGAGATCAAGAATGGTCTCAGCTGAACACTGAAGCTTTCTTT.

This clonotype was detected only a few times. The chain links TRBV5-1 to TRBJ2-5; D is ambiguous. CDR1 SGHRS and CDR2 YFSETQ come from the germline V gene. The ends were cut back, 0 bases at V and 2 bases at J, with 11 bases in the middle. This CDR3 is 15 amino acids long. CDR3 in DNA: TGCGCCAGCAGCTTGGAGGGCATCGGTCAAGAGACCCAGTACTTC. Amino acid sequence: CASSLEGIGQETQYF.

This clonotype was detected only a few times. The rearrangement joins TRBV24-1 to TRBJ2-1, with 7 bases identical to TRBD2. The CDR3 contains 16 residues. The V segment lost 3 bases and the J segment 3 bases; nucleotides outside the gene matches: 7. Germline loops: CDR1 KGHDR, CDR2 SFDVKD. The CDR3 DNA follows: TGTGCCACCAGTGATGGGGGGGGAGGAATCTACAATGAGCAGTTCTTC. This translates into CATSDGGGGIYNEQFF.

This clonotype occurred a few times. The J gene is TRBJ2-2, the V gene TRBV6-4; TRBD2 agrees at 7 bases. The trim removed 3 bases at V and 4 bases at J, leaving 8 bases unmatched. CDR3 size: 16 residues. Germline CDR1 is MRHNA and CDR2 is SNTAGT. CDR3 residues: CASSDDHLAATGELFF. The CDR3 nucleotides read TGTGCCAGCAGTGATGACCACCTAGCGGCCACCGGGGAGCTGTTTTTT.

This clonotype showed up just a few times. CDR3 region: CATSRAGGGGTDTQYF. The CDR3 bases are TGTGCCACCAGCAGAGCCGGAGGGGGGGGCACAGATACGCAGTATTTT. This chain links TRBV15 with TRBJ2-3, with D possibly matching TRBD2 (7 bases). Trimming removed 1 base at V and 1 base at J, with 12 bases between. The CDR3 covers 16 residues. The germline gives CDR1 LNHNV, CDR2 YYDKDF (reference sequence).

This clonotype was seen only a few times. The chain is built from TRBV2 and TRBJ2-7; D remains unclear. V gave up 1 base and J gave up 4 bases, with 8 bases separating them. In germline, CDR1 is SNHLY, CDR2 FYNNEI. The CDR3 covers 13 residues. CDR3 nucleotides: TGTGCCAGCAGTGAAGTAGAGCTTTACGAGCAGTACTTC. It is translated as CASSEVELYEQYF.

This clonotype showed up just a few times. The J gene is TRBJ2-1, the V gene TRBV11-3, with 7 bases lining up with TRBD1. With 7 bases clipped from V and 4 bases from J, the junction kept 7 bases outside the gene matches. Germline V gene lookup returns CDR1 SGHNT and CDR2 YENEEA. The CDR3 runs to 14 residues. DNA of the CDR3: TGTGCCAGCAAGGGCCCAGGGGGATACAATGAGCAGTTCTTC. Its translation: CASKGPGGYNEQFF.

This clonotype was recorded a few times. This chain links TRBV7-6 with TRBJ2-2; D is undetermined. Germline-derived CDR1 and CDR2 are SGHVS and FNYEAQ. There are 12 residues in the CDR3. V dropped 3 bases and J dropped 6 bases, with 5 bases sitting between them. CDR3 nucleotide sequence: TGTGCCAGCAGCTTCCTCCCCGGGGAGCTGTTTTTT. Amino acid sequence: CASSFLPGELFF.

This clonotype has a handful of counts. This chain connects TRBV12-3 or TRBV12-4 to TRBJ2-1; a weak D match, TRBD2 (11 bases). Deletions cut 3 bases from V and 5 bases from J, with 29 bases between. This CDR3 comprises 20 residues. The CDR3 DNA is TGTGCCAGCAGTTTCGAGGTTGGGACAGGGGTGACTAGCGGGGACAATGAGCAGTTCTTC. Its translation is CASSFEVGTGVTSGDNEQFF.

This clonotype was recorded only once. V usage is TRBV12-3 or TRBV12-4 and J usage is TRBJ2-5; 10 bases align to TRBD2. The junction had 8 bases not matched to a gene; V was cut back by 7 bases and J by 6 bases. This CDR3 has 14 residues. The CDR3: CASNLAGVTQTQYF. Here the CDR3 DNA reads TGTGCCAGCAATCTAGCGGGAGTAACGCAGACCCAGTACTTC.

This clonotype was found a few times. The CDR3 sequence: CASSQRTSGPPVRYNEQFF. The CDR3 bases are TGCGCCAGCAGCCAAAGGACTAGCGGACCTCCTGTGAGGTACAATGAGCAGTTCTTC. The chain carries TRBV4-1 and TRBJ2-1; 10 bases map to TRBD2. CDR3 length equals 19 residues. The germline CDR1 and CDR2 sequences are MGHRA and YSYEKL. V was clipped by 2 bases and J by 4 bases; unmatched bases: 14.

This clonotype was observed a few times. This chain connects TRBV9 to TRBJ2-5; D is uncertain. The germline gives CDR1 SGDLS, CDR2 YYNGEE. The CDR3 loop spans 12 amino acids. V lost 0 bases, J lost 5 bases, and 5 bases lay in between. The CDR3 spells CASSVGAETQYF. CDR3 in DNA: TGTGCCAGCAGCGTAGGAGCGGAGACCCAGTACTTC.

This clonotype was observed a handful of times. The chain recombines TRBV30 with TRBJ2-3; D remains ambiguous. The V gene lost 2 bases and the J gene lost 0 bases, with 12 bases spanning the gap. CDR3 size: 15 residues. CDR1 and CDR2 (germline): GTSNPN, SVGIG (reference sequence). CDR3 coding DNA: TGTGCCTGGAGTCTAGGACCCAAAAGCACAGATACGCAGTATTTT. Amino acid sequence: CAWSLGPKSTDTQYF.

This rearrangement joins TRBV20-1 to TRBJ2-2, with TRBD1 matching 7 bases. Germline V gene lookup returns CDR1 DFQATT and CDR2 SNEGSKA (reference sequence). The CDR3 is made up of 14 amino acids. J lost 5 bases, V lost 6 bases, and 9 bases had no gene match. The CDR3 loop is CSARHRGWTGELFF. The DNA for the CDR3 is TGCAGTGCCCGTCACAGGGGTTGGACCGGGGAGCTGTTTTTT.

This clonotype occurred a few times. This chain uses TRBV25-1 with TRBJ2-7, with 10 bases aligning to TRBD2. Looked up from germline, CDR1 is MGHDK and CDR2 is SYGVNS. The CDR3 runs 17 residues. V lost 4 bases to trimming and J lost 0 bases; unmatched junction nucleotides: 9. DNA of the CDR3: TGTGCCAGCAGTGGCGATGTAGGACTAGCGGACTCCTACGAGCAGTACTTC. Its translation is CASSGDVGLADSYEQYF.

The rearrangement links TRBV4-2 to TRBJ2-7; D gene ambiguous. The CDR3 runs 14 residues. Germline V gives CDR1 LGHNA, CDR2 YNFKEQ. V was trimmed by 0 bases and J by 3 bases, leaving 9 bases between them. This CDR3 reads CASSQDPGSYEQYF. In nucleotides, the CDR3 is TGTGCCAGCAGCCAAGACCCCGGTAGCTACGAGCAGTACTTC.